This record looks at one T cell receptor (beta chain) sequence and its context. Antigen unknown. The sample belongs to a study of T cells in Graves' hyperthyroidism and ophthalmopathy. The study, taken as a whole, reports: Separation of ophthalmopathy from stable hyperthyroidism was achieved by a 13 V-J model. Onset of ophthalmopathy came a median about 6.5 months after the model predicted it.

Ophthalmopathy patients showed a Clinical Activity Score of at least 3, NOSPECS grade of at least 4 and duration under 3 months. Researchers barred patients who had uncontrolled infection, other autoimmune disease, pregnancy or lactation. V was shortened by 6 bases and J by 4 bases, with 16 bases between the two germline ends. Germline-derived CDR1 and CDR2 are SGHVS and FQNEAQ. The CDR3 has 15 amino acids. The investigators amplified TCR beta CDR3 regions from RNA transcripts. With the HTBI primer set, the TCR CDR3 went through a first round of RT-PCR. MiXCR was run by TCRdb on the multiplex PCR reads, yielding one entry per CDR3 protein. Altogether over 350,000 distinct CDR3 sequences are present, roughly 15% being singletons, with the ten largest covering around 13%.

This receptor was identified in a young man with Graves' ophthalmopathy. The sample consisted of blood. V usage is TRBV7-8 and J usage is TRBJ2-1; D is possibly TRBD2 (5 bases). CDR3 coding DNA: TGTGCCAGCAGTTTTGCGGGTCCCCTATACAATGAGCAGTTCTTC. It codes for CASSFAGPLYNEQFF.